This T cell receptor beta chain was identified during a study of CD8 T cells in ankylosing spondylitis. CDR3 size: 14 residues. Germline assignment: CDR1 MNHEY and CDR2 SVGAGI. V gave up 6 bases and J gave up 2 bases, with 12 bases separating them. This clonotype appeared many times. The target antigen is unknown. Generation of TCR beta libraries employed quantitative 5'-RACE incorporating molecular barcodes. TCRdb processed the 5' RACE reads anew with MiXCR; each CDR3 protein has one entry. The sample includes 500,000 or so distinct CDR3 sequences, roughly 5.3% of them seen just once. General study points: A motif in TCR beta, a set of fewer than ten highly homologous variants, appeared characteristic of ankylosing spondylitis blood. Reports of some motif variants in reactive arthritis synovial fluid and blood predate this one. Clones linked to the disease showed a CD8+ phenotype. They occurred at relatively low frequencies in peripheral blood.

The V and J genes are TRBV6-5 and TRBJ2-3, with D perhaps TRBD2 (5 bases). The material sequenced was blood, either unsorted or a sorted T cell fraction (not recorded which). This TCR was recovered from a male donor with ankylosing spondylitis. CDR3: CASSFSGSTDTQYF. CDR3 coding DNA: TGTGCCAGCAGCTTTTCGGGGTCCACAGATACGCAGTATTTT.